This is a list of T cell receptor beta chains from one sample in a study of memory CD4+ T cells and cytomegalovirus serostatus. Method: immunoSEQ multiplex PCR; TCRdb's copy keeps in-frame clones and lacks some. Altogether approximately 61,000 clones are present, 75% to 85% being singletons, with the ten largest covering about 0.8%. Input material: memory CD4+ T cells from blood. The source is an adult in good health and CMV-seronegative. Each CDR3 is given with its conserved first and last residue.

CDR3aa: CAMGDPTLSNGYTF; v_gene: TRBV10-3; j_gene: TRBJ1-2; len: 14
CDR3aa: CASSFAGQGGNEQYF; v_gene: TRBV5-1; j_gene: TRBJ2-7; len: 15
CDR3aa: CASSGQGMGGGYTF; v_gene: TRBV2; j_gene: TRBJ1-2; len: 14
CDR3aa: CASTSGLAGYEQYF; v_gene: TRBV28; j_gene: TRBJ2-7; len: 14
CDR3aa: CASSSRGQGSQPQHF; v_gene: TRBV19; j_gene: TRBJ1-5; len: 15
CDR3aa: CASSLRRTGLNTEAFF; v_gene: TRBV7-2; j_gene: TRBJ1-1; len: 16
CDR3aa: CASSMSDRTIDTQYF; v_gene: TRBV19; j_gene: TRBJ2-3; len: 15
CDR3aa: CAWGTGGANTEAFF; v_gene: TRBV30; j_gene: TRBJ1-1; len: 14
CDR3aa: CASSPEAKETQYF; v_gene: TRBV18; j_gene: TRBJ2-5; len: 13
CDR3aa: CASSFYSSLRQGKGGYTF; v_gene: TRBV27; j_gene: TRBJ1-2; len: 18
CDR3aa: CASSLSATNEKLFF; v_gene: TRBV5-1; j_gene: TRBJ1-4; len: 14
CDR3aa: CASSLELRRVGSPLHF; v_gene: TRBV7-8; j_gene: TRBJ1-6; len: 16
CDR3aa: CASRRQGYDTQYF; v_gene: TRBV27; j_gene: TRBJ2-3; len: 13
CDR3aa: CASSLGDSSNQPQHF; v_gene: TRBV7-9; j_gene: TRBJ1-5; len: 15
CDR3aa: CAWSADSTYEQYF; v_gene: TRBV30; j_gene: TRBJ2-7; len: 13
CDR3aa: CASSTRAGLNTEAFF; v_gene: TRBV6-1; j_gene: TRBJ1-1; len: 15
CDR3aa: CAIAEATPDIQYF; v_gene: TRBV10-3; j_gene: TRBJ2-4; len: 13
CDR3aa: CASSLHLDGSNQPQHF; v_gene: TRBV27; j_gene: TRBJ1-5; len: 16
CDR3aa: CASSESLGFTAEAFF; v_gene: TRBV10-1; j_gene: TRBJ1-1; len: 15
CDR3aa: CASSKQLHNSPLHF; v_gene: TRBV11-1; j_gene: TRBJ1-6; len: 14
CDR3aa: CASTSGRTEETQYF; v_gene: TRBV5-6; j_gene: TRBJ2-5; len: 14
CDR3aa: CASSYDRGNYGYTF; v_gene: TRBV6-6; j_gene: TRBJ1-2; len: 14
CDR3aa: CASSLPGLVHNEQFF; v_gene: TRBV7-9; j_gene: TRBJ2-1; len: 15
CDR3aa: CATSRRTAGEKLFF; v_gene: TRBV15; j_gene: TRBJ1-4; len: 14
CDR3aa: CASSNRFTYEQYF; v_gene: TRBV19; j_gene: TRBJ2-7; len: 13
CDR3aa: CASSQGLLRRAGGHEQYF; v_gene: TRBV4-1; j_gene: TRBJ2-7; len: 18
CDR3aa: CAWGPRAVYNEQFF; v_gene: TRBV30; j_gene: TRBJ2-1; len: 14
CDR3aa: CASSLNGPRGSGANVLTF; v_gene: TRBV5-6; j_gene: TRBJ2-6; len: 18
CDR3aa: CASSLGEPPYEQYF; v_gene: TRBV5-1; j_gene: TRBJ2-7; len: 14
CDR3aa: CASSRDRGNSGANVLTF; v_gene: TRBV5-6; j_gene: TRBJ2-6; len: 17
CDR3aa: CASSWDSPNSGNTIYF; v_gene: TRBV18; j_gene: TRBJ1-3; len: 16
CDR3aa: CASSARVPRTTEAFF; v_gene: TRBV7-9; j_gene: TRBJ1-1; len: 15
CDR3aa: CASSGRTSGGAGQYF; v_gene: TRBV6-1; j_gene: TRBJ2-5; len: 15
CDR3aa: CASSSRGGGGANPQETQYF; v_gene: TRBV4-2; j_gene: TRBJ2-5; len: 19
CDR3aa: CASSHGAFNGYTF; v_gene: TRBV14; j_gene: TRBJ1-2; len: 13
CDR3aa: CASSSIGRGLDEQYF; v_gene: TRBV18; j_gene: TRBJ2-7; len: 15
CDR3aa: CASSPGTGGEKLFF; v_gene: TRBV6-6; j_gene: TRBJ1-4; len: 14
CDR3aa: CASSLEGGRGDTQYF; v_gene: TRBV7-2; j_gene: TRBJ2-3; len: 15
CDR3aa: CASSGWTGRTDTQYF; v_gene: TRBV19; j_gene: TRBJ2-3; len: 15
CDR3aa: CASSSGDSNQPQHF; v_gene: TRBV5-1; j_gene: TRBJ1-5; len: 14
CDR3aa: CASSNVGPERPQHF; v_gene: TRBV19; j_gene: TRBJ1-5; len: 14
CDR3aa: CASSLLNEQYF; v_gene: TRBV7-9; j_gene: TRBJ2-7; len: 11
CDR3aa: CASSIDRDKYGYTF; v_gene: TRBV19; j_gene: TRBJ1-2; len: 14
CDR3aa: CASSLGTGSNYGYTF; v_gene: TRBV2; j_gene: TRBJ1-2; len: 15
CDR3aa: CASSSAPEKNEQFF; v_gene: TRBV5-1; j_gene: TRBJ2-1; len: 14
CDR3aa: CALTPGQGLYEQYF; v_gene: TRBV30; j_gene: NA; len: 14
CDR3aa: CASSIWGTGLNEQYF; v_gene: TRBV19; j_gene: TRBJ2-7; len: 15
CDR3aa: CASSPPSGRAYNEQFF; v_gene: TRBV11-2; j_gene: TRBJ2-1; len: 16
CDR3aa: CATSSRYGYTF; v_gene: TRBV15; j_gene: TRBJ1-2; len: 11
CDR3aa: CASSDRAGGGYTF; v_gene: TRBV2; j_gene: TRBJ1-2; len: 13